What follows are 21 T cell receptor beta chains derived from one specimen sequenced in a study of blood T cell repertoires in COVID-19. Repertoires were generated with immunoSEQ multiplex PCR, while TCRdb's copy carries only in-frame clones and drops some. There are some 200,000 clones in the sample; about 70% occur only once, and around 8.1% lies in the top ten. Sequences were obtained from peripheral blood. The receptors originated from a woman between 45 and 65 years old with active or convalescent COVID-19.

V and J are TRBV2 and TRBJ1-1; D might be TRBD1 (6 bases). Germline assignment: CDR1 SNHLY and CDR2 FYNNEI. Trimming stripped 7 bases from V and 1 base from J, with 13 bases between. CDR3 length equals 14 residues. The chain's CDR3 is CASKGGVSNTEAFF. As DNA, the CDR3 is TGTGCCAGCAAAGGGGGAGTATCGAACACTGAAGCTTTCTTT. The whole variable domain, remainder taken from reference TRBV2 and TRBJ1-1, is EPEVTQTPSHQVTQMGQEVILRCVPISNHLYFYWYRQILGQKVEFLVSFYNNEISEKSEIFDDQFSVERPDGSNFTLKIRSTKLEDSAMYFCASKGGVSNTEAFFGQGTRLTVV.

This chain uses TRBV11-1 with TRBJ2-1, with TRBD2 as a possible D gene (6 bases). V dropped 5 bases and J dropped 0 bases, with 11 bases sitting between them. The CDR3 is 15 residues long. Germline assignment: CDR1 SGHAT and CDR2 FQDESV (reference sequence). The CDR3 DNA reads as TGTGCCAGCAGCGTGGGAGGATACTCCTACAATGAGCAGTTCTTC. Its translation is CASSVGGYSYNEQFF.

V and J are TRBV20-1 and TRBJ1-1; TRBD1 matches 12 bases. Losses at the gene ends were 3 bases for V and 6 bases for J; bases not matched to a gene: 8. The germline CDR1 and CDR2 sequences are DFQATT and SNEGSKA (reference sequence). This CDR3 comprises 15 residues. CDR3 coding DNA: TGCAGTGCTAGTTTTGGGACAGGGGGCATTTCTGAAGCTTTCTTT. This translates into CSASFGTGGISEAFF.

The genes are TRBV18 and TRBJ1-2; no clear D gene. V was cut by 6 bases and J by 13 bases, with 30 bases left in between. CDR3 size: 16 residues. Per the germline V gene, CDR1 is KGHSH and CDR2 is LQKENI. The CDR3, as DNA: TGTGCCAGCTCTCAAAATACCGGTGGCAGCGAGTTCCGTAGCACCTTC. Translation: CASSQNTGGSEFRSTF. The whole variable domain, filled in from reference TRBV18 and TRBJ1-2, reads NAGVMQNPRHLVRRRGQEARLRCSPMKGHSHVYWYRQLPEEGLKFMVYLQKENIIDESGMPKERFSAEFPKEGPSILRIQQVVRGDSAAYFCASSQNTGGSEFRSTFGSGTRLTVV.

The chain links TRBV7-2 to TRBJ1-4; the match to TRBD1 covers 7 bases. The ends lost 1 base at V and 4 bases at J; junction bases unmatched: 0. In germline, CDR1 is SGHTA, CDR2 FQGNSA. The CDR3 has 14 amino acids. The CDR3 nucleotides are TGTGCCAGCAGCTTAGGGGACAGTAATGAAAAACTGTTTTTT. Protein sequence: CASSLGDSNEKLFF.

V is TRBV24-1 and J is TRBJ2-5, with D perhaps matching TRBD1 (6 bases). The CDR3 extends over 13 amino acids. Germline V gene data show CDR1 as KGHDR and CDR2 as SFDVKD. The V end lost 7 bases, the J end lost 4 bases, and 12 bases lay between the germline ends. The CDR3 sequence is CATSPRGTETQYF. CDR3 bases: TGTGCCACCAGCCCCAGGGGCACAGAGACCCAGTACTTC.

V usage is TRBV7-2 and J usage is TRBJ2-2; TRBD1 matches at 8 bases. The germline V gene encodes CDR1 SGHTA and CDR2 FQGNSA. The V gene end was trimmed by 0 bases and the J gene end by 5 bases; junction bases not matched to a gene: 5. The CDR3 runs 16 residues. CDR3 DNA: TGTGCCAGCAGCTTAGCTGGGACAGGAGTGACCGGGGAGCTGTTTTTT. Amino acids: CASSLAGTGVTGELFF.

The chain links TRBV19 to TRBJ1-2, with D possibly being TRBD1 (6 bases). The V gene lost 7 bases and the J gene lost 1 base, with 16 bases spanning the gap. This CDR3 has 15 amino acids. Germline V gene lookup returns CDR1 LNHDA and CDR2 SQIVND (reference sequence). The CDR3 region has the DNA TGTGCCAGTAACACCAAGTCAGGGGTTAACTATGGCTACACCTTC. It encodes CASNTKSGVNYGYTF.

The chain joins TRBV9 to TRBJ2-7; unclear D gene. The CDR3 extends over 17 amino acids. Per the germline V gene, CDR1 is SGDLS and CDR2 is YYNGEE. Trimming took off 0 bases at V and 1 base at J, with 17 bases between the two ends. The CDR3 sequence: CASSVATHSNLSYEQYF. The CDR3 region has the DNA TGTGCCAGCAGCGTAGCTACCCACAGTAACCTATCCTACGAGCAGTACTTC.

The chain carries TRBV10-3 and TRBJ1-5; a possible D gene is TRBD1 (5 bases). Trimming took 5 bases from V and 0 from J, leaving 8 bases between them. The CDR3 loop spans 14 amino acids. Germline assignment: CDR1 ENHRY and CDR2 SYGVKD. CDR3 amino acids: CAISRQNSNQPQHF. The CDR3 DNA reads TGTGCCATCAGTCGACAGAATAGCAATCAGCCCCAGCATTTT.

The genes are TRBV5-5 and TRBJ2-1; D might be TRBD1 (6 bases). Trimming removed 2 bases from V and 5 bases from J, with 14 bases in between. Germline V gene sequence: CDR1 SGHKS, CDR2 YYEKEE (reference sequence). CDR3 length: 15 amino acids. Written as DNA, the CDR3 is TGTGCCAGCAGCTTAGGGGGAGCCGAGGACAATGAGCAGTTCTTC. It specifies CASSLGGAEDNEQFF. The whole variable domain, filled in from reference TRBV5-5 and TRBJ2-1, reads DAGVTQSPTHLIKTRGQQVTLRCSPISGHKSVSWYQQVLGQGPQFIFQYYEKEERGRGNFPDRFSARQFPNYSSELNVNALLLGDSALYLCASSLGGAEDNEQFFGPGTRLTVL.

The rearrangement joins TRBV12-3 or TRBV12-4 to TRBJ2-7, with TRBD2 matching over 10 bases. Unmatched junction bases numbered 5, after V lost 7 bases and J lost 5 bases. The CDR3 loop spans 13 amino acids. The CDR3 bases are TGTGCCAGCACTCCGGGACTAGCGAACGAGCAGTACTTC. Translated, it gives CASTPGLANEQYF.

The rearrangement links TRBV5-1 to TRBJ2-1, with D possibly being TRBD1 (5 bases). This CDR3 comprises 12 residues. Germline V lookup: CDR1 SGHRS, CDR2 YFSETQ. Deletions cut 4 bases from V and 7 bases from J, with 9 bases between. CDR3 sequence: CASSPGRNEQFF. CDR3 DNA: TGCGCCAGCAGCCCAGGGCGGAATGAGCAGTTCTTC.

The V call is TRBV5-4, the J call TRBJ1-1, with 8 positions matching TRBD1. Germline V gives CDR1 SGHNT, CDR2 YYREEE (reference sequence). Germline trimming cut 0 bases from V and 2 bases from J; bases unmatched to any gene: 3. The CDR3 sequence is 15 residues long. CDR3: CASSLEAGGNTEAFF. CDR3 in DNA: TGTGCCAGCAGCTTGGAGGCAGGGGGCAACACTGAAGCTTTCTTT.

The J gene is TRBJ2-7, the V gene TRBV3-1 (or the pseudogene TRBV3-2); perhaps TRBD2 as D (6 bases). There are 16 residues in the CDR3. With 5 bases removed from V and 2 bases from J, the gap between germline ends came to 19 bases. CDR1 is LGHDT and CDR2 is YNNKEL in the germline V gene (reference sequence). The CDR3 nucleotides read TGTGCCAGCAGCGGAACCCATGGGAGGAAGACCTACGAGCAGTACTTC. Encoded protein: CASSGTHGRKTYEQYF.

The chain carries TRBV11-2 and TRBJ1-6, with 7 positions matching TRBD1. CDR1 and CDR2 (germline): SGHAT, FQNNGV. V dropped 0 bases and J dropped 9; count of bases not matched to a gene: 5. The CDR3 length is 15 residues. The CDR3 loop reads CASSLEAGQFSPLHF. CDR3 bases: TGTGCCAGCAGCTTAGAGGCGGGACAGTTTTCACCCCTCCACTTT.

The chain employs TRBV6-4 and TRBJ1-2; 11 positions match TRBD1. Germline lookup yields CDR1 MRHNA and CDR2 SNTAGT. The junction had 5 bases not matched to a gene; V was cut back by 6 bases and J by 5 bases. This CDR3 has 14 amino acids. The CDR3 sequence is CASRRGQGDYGYTF. CDR3 nucleotides: TGTGCCAGCAGAAGGGGACAGGGGGATTATGGCTACACCTTC.

This chain uses TRBV11-2 with TRBJ1-2; 8 nucleotides agree with TRBD1. The CDR3 has 14 residues. Germline CDR1 and CDR2: SGHAT and FQNNGV. J was trimmed by 6 bases and V by 5 bases; bases with no gene match: 8. The CDR3 is CASSLQNRGDGYTF. The CDR3 DNA reads TGTGCCAGCAGCCTCCAAAACAGGGGGGATGGCTACACCTTC.

The J gene is TRBJ2-7, the V gene TRBV28, with 11 bases identical to TRBD2. Looked up from germline, CDR1 is MDHEN and CDR2 is SYDVKM. V shed 6 bases, J shed 1 base, and the junction held 8 bases outside the gene matches. This CDR3 is 16 amino acids long. CDR3 region: CASSSSSSGRSYEQYF. The DNA for the CDR3 is TGTGCCAGCAGCTCCAGTTCTAGCGGGAGGTCCTACGAGCAGTACTTC.

The V call is TRBV29-1, the J call TRBJ1-1; 10 bases are shared with TRBD1. The CDR3 is made up of 15 amino acids. Germline V lookup: CDR1 SQVTM, CDR2 ANQGSEA. V gave up 6 bases and J gave up 1 base; unmatched junction bases: 8. The CDR3 protein is CSVVADRGGNTEAFF. The CDR3 region has the DNA TGCAGCGTCGTGGCGGACAGGGGGGGGAACACTGAAGCTTTCTTT.

This chain uses TRBV28 with TRBJ2-3; 10 nucleotides align to TRBD2. Per germline, CDR1 MDHEN and CDR2 SYDVKM. V shed 6 bases, J shed 6 bases, and the junction held 9 bases outside the gene matches. This CDR3 region has 15 residues. CDR3 sequence: CASSPGLAVADTQYF. The CDR3 nucleotides read TGTGCCAGCAGCCCTGGACTAGCGGTAGCGGATACGCAGTATTTT.